This T cell receptor beta chain appears in the sequencing data of a study of shared clonotypes between healthy human individuals. The study, taken as a whole, reports: Relative to their counterparts shared across all four donors, non-shared clonotypes exhibited diminished generation probabilities. The naive CD4 repertoires of four donors were compared, and about 5% of clonotypes were shared.

CD4+ cells underwent separation, giving CD45RA+ naive and CD45RA-negative memory subsets. Of note for this clone: Its antigen is not identified.

Sorted-subset replicate PCR reactions were performed with approximately 180 ng DNA, corresponding to tens of thousands of T cell genomes. Assay: immunoSEQ multiplex PCR; the TCRdb copy retains only in-frame clones and omits some. The table lists millions of clones, 90% to 95% of them singletons. The CDR3 runs to 16 residues. The V end lost 0 bases, the J end lost 0 bases, and 13 bases lay between the germline ends. Germline-derived CDR1 and CDR2 are SGDLS and YYNGEE. The sequence derives from a man between 18 and 29 years old in good health. This chain links TRBV9 with TRBJ2-7; D might be TRBD2 (6 bases). Sequences were obtained from naive CD4+ T cells sorted from blood. Indicated subset: CD45RA+ positively selected. Written as DNA, the CDR3 is TGTGCCAGCAGCGTAGGTGGAGGACTACCCTCCTACGAGCAGTACTTC. Protein: CASSVGGGLPSYEQYF.